This T cell receptor beta chain is drawn from a study of OX40 agonist ivuxolimab in advanced cancers. About the research overall: Patients' therapy was ivuxolimab, an antibody that acts as an agonist of OX40 (CD134). Points from the study as a whole: Both blood CD4+ and CD8+ T cells showed clonal growth by week 6 at 0.1 to 3.0 mg/kg.

The table came from immunoSEQ multiplex PCR; TCRdb's copy has only in-frame clones and leaves some out. The repertoire holds 77,000 or so clones, about 73% seen once, with around 5% in the top ten. Blood specimens came from baseline, cycle 4 day 1, and cycle 7 day 1. Comments on this clone: The antigen remains undetermined.

After removal of 6 bases from V and 7 bases from J, the junction contained 8 bases not matched to a gene. CDR3 length: 15 amino acids. The V gene's germline CDR1 is LNHDA and CDR2 SQIVND (reference sequence). The sequenced sample was CD4+ or CD8+ T cells sorted from blood, obtained in a trial of the OX40 agonist ivuxolimab. The chain is built from TRBV19 and TRBJ1-6; 8 nucleotides line up with TRBD1. The clonotype was recovered from an adult with an advanced solid tumor such as melanoma, head and neck, liver or kidney cancer. The CDR3 nucleotides read TGTGCCAGTAGCGAGACAGGGGACGTGAATTCACCCCTCCACTTT. It yields the protein CASSETGDVNSPLHF.